This section outlines one T cell receptor beta chain sequence together with its context. Its antigen is unidentified. This entry is derived from a study of shared clonotypes between healthy human individuals. Some clones are missing from TCRdb's copy, which holds only in-frame ones; the method was immunoSEQ multiplex PCR. Of approximately 1.9 million clones listed, around 95% are singletons. The V and J ends lost 4 bases and 0 bases, in that order; junction bases with no gene match: 7. The CDR3 has 15 residues. Germline CDR1 is SGHRS and CDR2 is YFSETQ. Naive CD8 cells lacked CD45RO and underwent positive selection for CCR7, leaving out terminally differentiated effector memory CD45RA+ cells. All donors qualified as healthy HIV-negative adults and had experienced no recent acute infections or vaccinations. Study observations and caveats: Blood alone was sampled, and tissue repertoires likely differ. Naive subsets typically showed greater estimated richness than memory subsets.

This receptor was taken from a man between 18 and 35 years old in good health. Some clones in this sample may be carry-over from other donors' samples. The V gene is TRBV5-1, the J gene TRBJ2-7, with TRBD1 identical over 7 bases. The specimen was naive CD8+ T cells from PBMCs. CDR3 protein: CASSPRGQSSYEQYF. CDR3 DNA: TGCGCCAGCAGCCCCCGGGGACAGAGCTCCTACGAGCAGTACTTC.